This T cell receptor beta chain was documented in a study of cytomegalovirus exposure and HLA in healthy donors. Researchers ran the PCR with 60 Vbeta and 13 Jbeta primers. Some clones are missing from TCRdb's copy, which holds only in-frame ones; the method was immunoSEQ multiplex PCR. This sample has more than 100,000 clones, with over 65% found just once. This CDR3 spans 15 amino acids. Germline V lookup: CDR1 SGHRS, CDR2 YFSETQ. V lost 2 bases, J lost 7 bases, and 13 bases lay in between. Sequenced material: PBMCs. The origin of this receptor is a woman aged 35 to 49 in good health and CMV-seropositive. This sequence joins TRBV5-1 and TRBJ1-6; no clear D gene. CDR3 DNA sequence: TGCGCCAGCAGCTTTGGCAGCTCTAGGAATTCACCCCTCCACTTT. It yields the protein CASSFGSSRNSPLHF.